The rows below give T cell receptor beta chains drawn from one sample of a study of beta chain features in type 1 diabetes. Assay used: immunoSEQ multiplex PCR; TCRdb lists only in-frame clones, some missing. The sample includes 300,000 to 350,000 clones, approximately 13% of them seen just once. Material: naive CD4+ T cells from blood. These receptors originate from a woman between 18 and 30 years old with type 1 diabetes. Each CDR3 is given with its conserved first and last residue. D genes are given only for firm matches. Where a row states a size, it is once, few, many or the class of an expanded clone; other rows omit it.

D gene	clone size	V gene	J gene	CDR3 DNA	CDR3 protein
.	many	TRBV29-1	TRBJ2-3	TGCAGCGTCGTTATTGTCACAGATACGCAGTATTTT	CSVVIVTDTQYF
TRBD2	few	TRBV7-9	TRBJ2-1	TGTGCCAGCAGCACGGGACTAGCGGGAGCGGATGAGCAGTTCTTC	CASSTGLAGADEQFF
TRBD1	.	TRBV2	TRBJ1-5	TGTGCCAGCAGGGGGACAGAACATCAGCCCCAGCATTTT	CASRGTEHQPQHF
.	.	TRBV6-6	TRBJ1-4	TGTGCCAGCAGTTACTCCAGAAACAATGAAAAACTGTTTTTT	CASSYSRNNEKLFF
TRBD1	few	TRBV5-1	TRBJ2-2	TGCGCCAGCAGCATCGGACAGGTTGCCACCGGGGAGCTGTTTTTT	CASSIGQVATGELFF
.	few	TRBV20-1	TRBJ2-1	TGCAGTGCTAGGCGAGATGAGCAGTTCTTC	CSARRDEQFF
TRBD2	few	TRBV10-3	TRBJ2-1	TGTGCCAGCAATCTCCGACTAGCTGATATTGGTGAGCAGTTCTTC	CASNLRLADIGEQFF
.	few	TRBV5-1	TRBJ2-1	TGCGCCAGCAGCTCCTGGGCAGGCGGGAACTACAATGAGCAGTTCTTC	CASSSWAGGNYNEQFF
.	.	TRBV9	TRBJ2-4	TGTGCCAGCAGCGGTGGTTTTGGGCTTCAGTACTTC	CASSGGFGLQYF
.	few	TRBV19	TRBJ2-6	TGTGCCAGTAGTTTCTCAGGGCAGGGGGCCAACGTCCTGACTTTC	CASSFSGQGANVLTF
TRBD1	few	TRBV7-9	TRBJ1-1	TGTGCCAGCAGCCAGCAGGGGACAGGGGCGACTGAAGCTTTCTTT	CASSQQGTGATEAFF
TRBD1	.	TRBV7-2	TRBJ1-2	TGTGCCAGCAGCGAAAGAAACAGGGGGCTCAGCTATGGCTACACCTTC	CASSERNRGLSYGYTF
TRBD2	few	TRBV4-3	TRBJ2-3	TGCGCCAGCAGCCAAGGGACTAGCGGGAGGTCAGATACGCAGTATTTT	CASSQGTSGRSDTQYF